This TCR beta chain originates from a study of T cells in localized non-small cell lung cancer. Study-level findings and limits: Sequence data derive from only one tumor region, so heterogeneity remains possible. Within adjacent lung there appeared a median approximately 57 of the top 100 tumor clones. Uninvolved adjacent lung, not tumor, had the highest T cell clonality. Longer survival (overall) was linked to higher T cell density in blood.

About this clone: Its antigen is unidentified.

Sequenced by immunoSEQ multiplex PCR; TCRdb stores in-frame clones only, minus some. Of fewer than 35,000 clones listed, roughly nine tenths are singletons. Germline CDR1 is SGDLS and CDR2 is YYNGEE. The CDR3 length is 16 residues. V gave up 0 bases and J gave up 7 bases, with 16 bases separating them. This chain links TRBV9 with TRBJ2-2, with D perhaps TRBD2 (6 bases). The material was peripheral blood, obtained before any cancer treatment. This receptor was obtained from a female donor over 55 with stage I lung adenocarcinoma. The CDR3 here is CASSVARDSGNGELFF. The CDR3 coding sequence is TGTGCCAGCAGCGTAGCTCGCGATAGCGGTAACGGGGAGCTGTTTTTT.